These 10 T cell receptor beta chains were all obtained from the same sample, sequenced in a study of shared clonotypes between healthy human individuals. TCRdb's copy holds only in-frame clones and misses some; the assay was immunoSEQ multiplex PCR. The sample has 2,100,000 or so clones, approximately 94% seen once. The sequencing sample was made of naive CD4+ T cells sorted from blood. Subset specified: CD45RA+ positively selected. These receptors originate from a man aged 18 to 35 in good health.

The V gene is TRBV4-2, the J gene TRBJ2-3; D might be TRBD1 (5 bases). Trimming removed 0 bases at V and 4 bases at J, with 11 bases between. CDR1 and CDR2 (germline): LGHNA, YNFKEQ. The length of the CDR3 is 15 residues. The DNA of the CDR3 is TGTGCCAGCAGCCAAGATCGTAGGGGCCCAGATACGCAGTATTTT. Translating it yields CASSQDRRGPDTQYF.

The rearrangement joins TRBV9 to TRBJ1-2; 8 bases match TRBD1. The CDR3 totals 13 residues. J gave up 10 bases and V 1 base, and 6 bases lay outside the gene matches. Germline assignment: CDR1 SGDLS and CDR2 YYNGEE. The CDR3 loop reads CASSVSETGAYTF. The CDR3 nucleotides read TGTGCCAGCAGCGTAAGCGAGACAGGGGCCTACACCTTC.

This clone has just one count. The J gene is TRBJ2-7, the V gene TRBV10-1; D not certain. The V and J ends lost 0 bases and 9 bases respectively, with 9 bases between them. The CDR3 covers 12 residues. Germline V gives CDR1 WNHNN, CDR2 SYGVQD (reference sequence). CDR3 amino acids: CASSESTRGQYF. The CDR3 DNA follows: TGCGCCAGCAGTGAGTCGACGCGAGGGCAGTACTTC.

The chain links TRBV7-2 to TRBJ1-2; D remains ambiguous. The V end was cut by 2 bases, the J end by 8 bases, with 12 bases between. There are 13 residues in the CDR3. Germline CDR1 SGHTA, CDR2 FQGNSA. The CDR3 nucleotides are TGTGCCAGCAGCTTAACGGCCATAGAAGGCTACACCTTC. Amino acids: CASSLTAIEGYTF.

J is TRBJ1-1 and V is TRBV27, with a weak D call TRBD1 (5 bases). CDR1 MNHEY and CDR2 SMNVEV come from the germline V gene (reference sequence). V was trimmed by 6 bases and J by 4 bases, leaving 15 bases between them. The CDR3 runs 14 residues. The chain's CDR3 is CASRIRVRGTEAFF. CDR3 DNA sequence: TGTGCCAGCAGGATCAGGGTGCGCGGCACTGAAGCTTTCTTT.

This chain uses TRBV7-2 with TRBJ2-7; a possible D gene is TRBD2 (6 bases). The CDR3 contains 17 residues. CDR1 SGHTA and CDR2 FQGNSA come from the germline V gene. The V gene lost 0 bases and the J gene lost 4 bases, with 19 bases spanning the gap. The CDR3 reads CASSLADLAPSIYEQYF. In nucleotides, the CDR3 is TGTGCCAGCAGCTTAGCCGACCTAGCGCCTTCCATTTACGAGCAGTACTTC.

The chain employs TRBV5-6 and TRBJ1-3, with D tentatively TRBD1 (5 bases). V shed 1 base and J shed 0 bases, with 11 bases lying between them. Looked up from germline, CDR1 is SGHDT and CDR2 is YYEEEE. The CDR3 spans 16 residues. CDR3 nucleotides: TGTGCCAGCAGCTTGCTCAGGGCCACCTCTGGAAACACCATATATTTT. It yields the protein CASSLLRATSGNTIYF.

The J gene is TRBJ2-5, the V gene TRBV11-2; a weak D match, TRBD1 (5 bases). Germline CDR1 is SGHAT and CDR2 is FQNNGV. CDR3 length: 16 residues. Trimming removed 1 base at V and 5 bases at J, with 17 bases between. The DNA of the CDR3 is TGTGCCAGCAGCTTAGTTTCAGGGCACCCAGAGGAGACCCAGTACTTC. Its protein product is CASSLVSGHPEETQYF.

This chain uses TRBV27 with TRBJ1-4; D gene unclear. Looked up from germline, CDR1 is MNHEY and CDR2 is SMNVEV (reference sequence). Trimming stripped 3 bases from V and 8 bases from J, with 19 bases between. The CDR3 has 16 residues. CDR3 amino acids: CASSFFPPINREKLFF. In DNA, the CDR3 is TGTGCCAGCAGTTTTTTCCCCCCGATCAACCGGGAAAAACTGTTTTTT.

The chain combines TRBV5-6 with TRBJ1-4; possible D gene TRBD1, 5 bases. The germline V gene encodes CDR1 SGHDT and CDR2 YYEEEE. This CDR3 comprises 14 residues. Deletions cut 6 bases from V and 5 bases from J, with 14 bases between. The CDR3 nucleotides read TGTGCCAGCAAGTTGGGGGGTGGAAATGAAAAACTGTTTTTT. Translating gives CASKLGGGNEKLFF.